The 14 T cell receptor beta chains below were found in one sample sequenced in a study of blood T cell repertoires in COVID-19. Repertoires were generated with immunoSEQ multiplex PCR, while TCRdb's copy carries only in-frame clones and drops some. Of a few hundred thousand clones in the sample, about 80% were seen once. The material sequenced was peripheral blood. The receptors were gathered from a man aged 25-40 years who had recovered from COVID-19.

The chain uses TRBV27 and TRBJ1-2; D possibly corresponds to TRBD1 (6 bases). In germline, CDR1 is MNHEY, CDR2 SMNVEV (reference sequence). The V and J ends lost 2 bases and 6 bases respectively, with 13 bases between them. CDR3 length equals 14 residues. This CDR3 is CASSLGAGADGYTF. CDR3 sequence (DNA): TGTGCCAGCAGTTTAGGGGCAGGGGCGGATGGCTACACCTTC.

The chain employs TRBV9 and TRBJ1-2; weak D call: TRBD1 (6 bases). Trimming took 4 bases from V and 2 from J, leaving 12 bases between them. Germline CDR1 reads SGDLS; CDR2 reads YYNGEE. The CDR3 has 14 residues. CDR3 nucleotide sequence: TGTGCCAGCAGCCCAACAGGACAGAACTATGGCTACACCTTC. Encoded protein: CASSPTGQNYGYTF.

The chain carries TRBV21-1 and TRBJ2-7; TRBD1, the table's D call, lacks a check against the DNA. TRBV21-1 is tagged as a pseudogene. This CDR3 has 16 amino acids. The CDR3 nucleotides read TGTGCCAGCACCCGAGACCCCCGGGACAGGAACTACGAGCAGTACTTC. Encoded protein: CASTRDPRDRNYEQYF.

V and J are TRBV19 and TRBJ1-6; no firm D call. This CDR3 has 15 residues. V was trimmed by 7 bases and J by 5 bases, leaving 15 bases between them. CDR1 is LNHDA, CDR2 SQIVND, per germline (reference sequence). The CDR3, as DNA: TGTGCCAGTAAGGCAGGCGCTACAAATAATTCACCCCTCCACTTT. This gives the protein CASKAGATNNSPLHF.

This chain uses TRBV19 with TRBJ2-2; D perhaps matches TRBD2 (5 bases). In germline, CDR1 is LNHDA, CDR2 SQIVND (reference sequence). Trimming stripped 5 bases from V and 6 bases from J, with 13 bases between. The CDR3 contains 14 residues. The CDR3 sequence: CASSLGLNAGELFF. The CDR3, as DNA: TGTGCCAGTAGTCTCGGACTTAACGCCGGGGAGCTGTTTTTT.

This chain joins TRBV29-1 and TRBJ1-2; D is unresolved. The CDR3 spans 13 residues. Germline CDR1 reads SQVTM; CDR2 reads ANQGSEA. The ends were cut back, 3 bases at V and 6 bases at J, with 14 bases in the middle. As DNA, the CDR3 is TGCAGCGTTGATTTCGGGGTTCGAAATGGCTACACCTTC. Protein: CSVDFGVRNGYTF.

The CDR3 loop is CASSQTTGTAEKLFF. The CDR3 region has the DNA TGTGCCAGCAGCCAAACTACCGGGACAGCGGAAAAACTGTTTTTT. The chain carries TRBV3-1 (or the pseudogene TRBV3-2) and TRBJ1-4; 7 bases are shared with TRBD1. The germline gives CDR1 LGHDT, CDR2 YNNKEL (reference sequence). CDR3 length: 15 residues. Trimming removed 2 bases from V and 8 bases from J; junction bases left unmatched: 8.

The chain links TRBV6-6 to TRBJ1-2; D is ambiguous. Germline lookup yields CDR1 MNHNY and CDR2 SVGAGI (reference sequence). V was cut by 2 bases and J by 5 bases, with 6 bases left in between. This CDR3 has 12 residues. CDR3 in DNA: TGTGCCAGCAGTTACCCCCTTTATGGCTACACCTTC. Protein product: CASSYPLYGYTF.

V and J are TRBV5-6 and TRBJ1-1, with D tentatively TRBD1 (6 bases). Trimming pared 0 bases from V and 6 bases from J, leaving 9 bases between. Germline CDR1 SGHDT, CDR2 YYEEEE. The CDR3 length is 13 residues. DNA of the CDR3: TGTGCCAGCAGCTTGGCCAGGACAGCTGAAGCTTTCTTT. Amino acids: CASSLARTAEAFF. Looking up the rest from reference TRBV5-6 and TRBJ1-1 gives the full variable domain: DAGVTQSPTHLIKTRGQQVTLRCSPKSGHDTVSWYQQALGQGPQFIFQYYEEEERQRGNFPDRFSGHQFPNYSSELNVNALLLGDSALYLCASSLARTAEAFFGQGTRLTVV.

The chain carries TRBV9 and TRBJ1-2; 7 positions agree with TRBD1. In germline, CDR1 is SGDLS, CDR2 YYNGEE. V shed 10 bases, J shed 8 bases, and the junction held 14 bases outside the gene matches. This CDR3 is built from 13 residues. CDR3 DNA: TGTGCCCCCTCCCAGGGGGAGGTCTGGGGCTACACCTTC. Its translation is CAPSQGEVWGYTF.

The V call is TRBV13, the J call TRBJ1-1; TRBD1 matches at 8 bases. Trimming cost V 3 bases and J 6 bases; bases outside gene matches: 3. Germline lookup yields CDR1 PRHDT and CDR2 FYEKMQ (reference sequence). The length of the CDR3 is 13 residues. In DNA form, the CDR3 reads TGTGCCAGCAGCTTTGACAGGGGCGCTGAAGCTTTCTTT. Translating gives CASSFDRGAEAFF.

The rearrangement links TRBV4-1 to TRBJ1-4; D ambiguous. CDR3 length: 15 amino acids. V lost 0 bases to trimming and J lost 3 bases, with 8 bases between them. Germline CDR1 and CDR2: MGHRA and YSYEKL. The CDR3 is CASSQERRPNEKLFF. DNA of the CDR3: TGCGCCAGCAGCCAAGAACGGCGGCCTAATGAAAAACTGTTTTTT.

This clone has ten or more counts. The gene calls are TRBV12-3 or TRBV12-4 and TRBJ1-1; D gene unclear. With 6 bases removed from V and 8 bases from J, the gap between germline ends came to 10 bases. This CDR3 spans 11 amino acids. Written as DNA, the CDR3 is TGTGCCAGCAGCCGTGAGAACGAAGCTTTCTTT. It translates to CASSRENEAFF.

V gene TRBV12-3 or TRBV12-4 combines with J gene TRBJ1-6; tentatively, D is TRBD1 (5 bases). The germline V and J ends were trimmed by 4 bases and 10 bases, with 11 bases remaining between them. The CDR3 sequence is 13 residues long. In DNA, the CDR3 is TGTGCCAGCAGTTACAGGAGAGGATCACCCCTCCACTTT. This gives the protein CASSYRRGSPLHF.